A selection of T cell receptor beta chains follows, all from one sample in a study of T-cell memory formation after mild COVID-19. TCRdb ran MiXCR on the 5' RACE reads and lists one entry per CDR3 protein. The sample records roughly 130,000 distinct CDR3 sequences, roughly 6% being singletons. Sequencing was performed on PBMCs or a T cell subset sorted from them (not recorded which). These receptors were collected from an adult woman who had mild COVID-19 (a few samples of this study predate the infection). Cell type and time point are not known. The CDR3 runs from the conserved cysteine through the conserved F or W.

TRBV9	18	TRBJ2-2	CASSVGPSGGAYTGELFF
TRBV12-3/TRBV12-4	16	TRBJ1-1	CASSRRAAGSNTEAFF
TRBV3-1	14	TRBJ2-2	CASANYLNTGELFF
TRBV20-1	14	TRBJ2-3	CSATGTQEADTQYF
TRBV4-3	17	TRBJ2-4	CASSQEGTAVAKNIQYF
TRBV12-3/TRBV12-4	12	TRBJ2-7	CASSLEEYEQYF
TRBV20-1	14	TRBJ2-5	CSARSTAGRETQYF
TRBV12-5	12	TRBJ1-1	CASGLSQFEAFF
TRBV4-1	16	TRBJ2-5	CASSQGRGTTQETQYF
TRBV5-5	18	TRBJ1-1	CASSYGTGQGRFGTEAFF
TRBV4-3	13	TRBJ1-2	CASSQVDTNGYTF
TRBV20-1	18	TRBJ2-5	CSARDFDRLVGGQETQYF
TRBV4-3	15	TRBJ2-7	CASSLLAGGPYEQYF
TRBV7-3	15	TRBJ2-5	CASSLGSGGAETQYF
TRBV7-9	16	TRBJ1-5	CASSPGAREGNQPQHF
TRBV7-2	15	TRBJ1-2	CASSLVSGTNSGYTF
TRBV4-1	16	TRBJ2-3	CASSQPSNAGTDTQYF
TRBV30	15	TRBJ2-3	CAFGRTSVSTDTQYF
TRBV20-1	14	TRBJ1-2	CSASTGSPQYGYTF
TRBV7-2	14	TRBJ1-1	CASRADLMNTEAFF
TRBV19	13	TRBJ1-6	CASQRQFNSPLHF
TRBV6-5	13	TRBJ2-1	CASRLQGSNEQFF
TRBV7-9	15	TRBJ1-1	CASSGRGAANTEAFF
TRBV5-1	15	TRBJ1-6	CASSRETGSSSPLHF
TRBV9	14	TRBJ2-3	CASSVAWRSDTQYF
TRBV7-8	16	TRBJ2-3	CASSLARSNTQGTQYF
TRBV6-5	17	TRBJ1-5	CASSYSIPTGGNQPQHF
TRBV5-1	12	TRBJ2-7	CASSRDRDEQYF
TRBV4-2	17	TRBJ1-1	CASSPARGRGGMSEAFF
TRBV4-1	17	TRBJ2-6	CASSPPPRGSGANVLTF
TRBV2	14	TRBJ1-2	CASRREGAGDGYTF
TRBV5-1	14	TRBJ2-7	CASSLVSDSYEQYF
TRBV7-2	15	TRBJ2-5	CASSLGGAGGETQYF
TRBV18	16	TRBJ2-3	CASSPQSGGPGDTQYF
TRBV6-6	12	TRBJ1-1	CASSGQGTEAFF
TRBV7-2	15	TRBJ2-5	CASSLVRVGGETQYF
TRBV7-6	15	TRBJ2-1	CASSLAMGLGNEQFF
TRBV4-1	13	TRBJ1-1	CASSQDLLTVAFF
TRBV5-1	14	TRBJ2-2	CASSSFLGAGELFF
TRBV5-1	16	TRBJ2-2	CASSLGGTDNTGELFF
TRBV2	11	TRBJ2-1	CASRMNAEQFF
TRBV4-3	17	TRBJ2-1	CASSQEPGQTMNNEQFF
TRBV10-3	13	TRBJ2-7	CAISALNREGQYF
TRBV5-1	16	TRBJ2-5	CASNGRASGPGETQYF
TRBV29-1	13	TRBJ1-1	CSVQQGRGTEAFF
TRBV12-3/TRBV12-4	14	TRBJ2-7	CASSSTGSSYEQYF
TRBV12-3/TRBV12-4	14	TRBJ1-1	CASSLVGGGTEAFF
TRBV3-1	17	TRBJ2-2	CASSHSLAGTNTGELFF
TRBV5-5	15	TRBJ1-5	CASSFNPGVNQPQHF
TRBV5-1	17	TRBJ1-1	CASSWIQRGTGNTEAFF
TRBV19	18	TRBJ2-7	CASSIAQALPGQSYEQYF
TRBV9	14	TRBJ1-2	CASSPRTNDYGYTF
TRBV12-3/TRBV12-4	15	TRBJ2-5	CASSLNRAGVKTQYF
TRBV5-1	16	TRBJ2-3	CASSLASFGATDTQYF
TRBV7-3	15	TRBJ2-7	CASSLSPTEPYEQYF
TRBV4-2	18	TRBJ2-1	CASSQEALVGGILAEQFF
TRBV5-4	17	TRBJ2-3	CASSLMSSGGNTDTQYF